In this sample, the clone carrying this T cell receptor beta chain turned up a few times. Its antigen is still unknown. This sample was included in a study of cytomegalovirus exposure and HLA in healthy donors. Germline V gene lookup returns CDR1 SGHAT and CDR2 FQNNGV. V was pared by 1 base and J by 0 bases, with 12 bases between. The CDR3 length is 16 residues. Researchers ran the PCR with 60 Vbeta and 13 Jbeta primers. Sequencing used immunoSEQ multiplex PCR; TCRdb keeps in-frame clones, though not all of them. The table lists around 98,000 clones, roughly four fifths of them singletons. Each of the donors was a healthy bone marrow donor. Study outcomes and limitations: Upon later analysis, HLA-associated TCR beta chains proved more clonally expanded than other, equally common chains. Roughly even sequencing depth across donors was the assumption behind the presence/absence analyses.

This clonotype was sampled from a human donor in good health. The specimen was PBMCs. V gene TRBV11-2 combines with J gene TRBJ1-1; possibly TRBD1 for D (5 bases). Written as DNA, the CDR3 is TGTGCCAGCAGCTTAGGAGTCGGGACTATGAACACTGAAGCTTTCTTT. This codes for CASSLGVGTMNTEAFF.